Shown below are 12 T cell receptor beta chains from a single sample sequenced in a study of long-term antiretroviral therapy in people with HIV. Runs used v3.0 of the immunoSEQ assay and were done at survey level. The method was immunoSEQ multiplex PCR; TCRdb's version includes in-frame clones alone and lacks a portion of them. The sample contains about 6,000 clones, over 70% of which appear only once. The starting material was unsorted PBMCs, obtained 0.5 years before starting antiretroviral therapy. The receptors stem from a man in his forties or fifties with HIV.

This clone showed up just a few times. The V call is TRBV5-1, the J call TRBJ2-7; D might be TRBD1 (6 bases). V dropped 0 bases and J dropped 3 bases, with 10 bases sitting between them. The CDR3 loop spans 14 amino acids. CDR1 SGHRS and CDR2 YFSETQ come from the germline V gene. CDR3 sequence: CASSLAGRGYEQYF. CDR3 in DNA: TGCGCCAGCAGCTTGGCCGGCAGGGGCTACGAGCAGTACTTC.

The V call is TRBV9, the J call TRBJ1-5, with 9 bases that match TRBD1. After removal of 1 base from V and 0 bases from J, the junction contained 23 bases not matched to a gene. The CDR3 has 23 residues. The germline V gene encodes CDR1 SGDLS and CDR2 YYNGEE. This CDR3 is CASSVIYIGTGSLPRYSNQPQHF. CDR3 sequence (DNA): TGTGCCAGCAGCGTAATTTACATTGGGACAGGGAGCCTCCCCCGCTATAGCAATCAGCCCCAGCATTTT.

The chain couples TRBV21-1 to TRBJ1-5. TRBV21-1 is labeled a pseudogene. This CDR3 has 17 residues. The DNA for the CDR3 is TGTGCCAGCAGCAAAGGGGGGACTCGACGTTGCAATCAGCCCCAGCATTTT. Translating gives CASSKGGTRRCNQPQHF.

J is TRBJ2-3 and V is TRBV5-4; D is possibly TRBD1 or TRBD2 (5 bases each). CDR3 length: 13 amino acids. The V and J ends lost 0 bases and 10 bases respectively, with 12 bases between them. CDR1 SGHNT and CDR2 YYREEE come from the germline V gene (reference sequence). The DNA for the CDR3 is TGTGCCAGCAGCTTGGTACGGGGCGAATCGCAGTATTTT. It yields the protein CASSLVRGESQYF. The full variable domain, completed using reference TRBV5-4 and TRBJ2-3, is ETGVTQSPTHLIKTRGQQVTLRCSSQSGHNTVSWYQQALGQGPQFIFQYYREEENGRGNFPPRFSGLQFPNYSSELNVNALELDDSALYLCASSLVRGESQYFGPGTRLTVL.

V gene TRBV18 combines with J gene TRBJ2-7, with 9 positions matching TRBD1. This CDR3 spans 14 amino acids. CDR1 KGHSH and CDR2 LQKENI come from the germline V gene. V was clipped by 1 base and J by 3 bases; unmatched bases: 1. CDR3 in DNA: TGTGCCAGCTCACCACTGGGACAGGGCTACGAGCAGTACTTC. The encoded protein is CASSPLGQGYEQYF. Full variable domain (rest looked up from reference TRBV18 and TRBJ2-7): NAGVMQNPRHLVRRRGQEARLRCSPMKGHSHVYWYRQLPEEGLKFMVYLQKENIIDESGMPKERFSAEFPKEGPSILRIQQVVRGDSAAYFCASSPLGQGYEQYFGPGTRLTVT.

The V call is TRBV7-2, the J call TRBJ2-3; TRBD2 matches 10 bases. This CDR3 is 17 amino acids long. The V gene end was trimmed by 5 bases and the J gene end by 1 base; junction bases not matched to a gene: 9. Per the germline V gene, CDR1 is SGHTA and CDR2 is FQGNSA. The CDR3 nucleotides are TGTGCCAGCAGCCCGAGGACTAGCGGATATCGCACAGATACGCAGTATTTT. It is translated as CASSPRTSGYRTDTQYF.

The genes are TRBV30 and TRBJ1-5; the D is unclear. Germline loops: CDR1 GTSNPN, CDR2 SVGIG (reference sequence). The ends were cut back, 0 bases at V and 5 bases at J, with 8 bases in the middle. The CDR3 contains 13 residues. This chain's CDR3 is CAWSVTGDQPQHF. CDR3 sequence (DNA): TGTGCCTGGAGTGTAACCGGGGATCAGCCCCAGCATTTT.

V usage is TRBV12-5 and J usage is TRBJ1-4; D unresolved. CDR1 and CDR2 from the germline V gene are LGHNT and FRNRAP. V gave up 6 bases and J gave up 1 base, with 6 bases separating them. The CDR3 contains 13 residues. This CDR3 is CASGGGTNEKLFF. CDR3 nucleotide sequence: TGTGCTAGTGGGGGTGGAACTAATGAAAAACTGTTTTTT. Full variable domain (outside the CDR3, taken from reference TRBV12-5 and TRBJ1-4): DARVTQTPRHKVTEMGQEVTMRCQPILGHNTVFWYRQTMMQGLELLAYFRNRAPLDDSGMPKDRFSAEMPDATLATLKIQPSEPRDSAVYFCASGGGTNEKLFFGSGTQLSVL.

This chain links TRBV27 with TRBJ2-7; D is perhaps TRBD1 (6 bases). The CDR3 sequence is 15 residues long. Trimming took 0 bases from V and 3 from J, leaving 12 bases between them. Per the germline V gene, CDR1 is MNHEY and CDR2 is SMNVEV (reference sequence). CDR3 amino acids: CASSLSSGHVYEQYF. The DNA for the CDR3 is TGTGCCAGCAGTTTATCTTCGGGACACGTCTACGAGCAGTACTTC.

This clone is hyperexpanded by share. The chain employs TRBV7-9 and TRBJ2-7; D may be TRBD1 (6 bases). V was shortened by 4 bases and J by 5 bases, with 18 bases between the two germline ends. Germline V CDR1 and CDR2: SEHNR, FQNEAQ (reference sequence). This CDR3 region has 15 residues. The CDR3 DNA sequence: TGTGCCAGCAGCTATAGCGCCAGGGGCGACGACGAGCAGTACTTC. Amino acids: CASSYSARGDDEQYF.

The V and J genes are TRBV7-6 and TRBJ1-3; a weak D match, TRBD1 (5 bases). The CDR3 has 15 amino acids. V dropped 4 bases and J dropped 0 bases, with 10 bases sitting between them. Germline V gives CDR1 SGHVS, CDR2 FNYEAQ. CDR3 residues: CASSYGGSSGNTIYF. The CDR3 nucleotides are TGTGCCAGCAGCTACGGGGGGTCCTCTGGAAACACCATATATTTT.

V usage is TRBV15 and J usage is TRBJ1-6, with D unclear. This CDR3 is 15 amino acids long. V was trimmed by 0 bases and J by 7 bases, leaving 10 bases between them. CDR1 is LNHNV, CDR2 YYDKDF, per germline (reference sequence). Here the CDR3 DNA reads TGTGCCACCAGCAGAGATCTGAGCCTAAATTCACCCCTCCACTTT. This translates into CATSRDLSLNSPLHF.